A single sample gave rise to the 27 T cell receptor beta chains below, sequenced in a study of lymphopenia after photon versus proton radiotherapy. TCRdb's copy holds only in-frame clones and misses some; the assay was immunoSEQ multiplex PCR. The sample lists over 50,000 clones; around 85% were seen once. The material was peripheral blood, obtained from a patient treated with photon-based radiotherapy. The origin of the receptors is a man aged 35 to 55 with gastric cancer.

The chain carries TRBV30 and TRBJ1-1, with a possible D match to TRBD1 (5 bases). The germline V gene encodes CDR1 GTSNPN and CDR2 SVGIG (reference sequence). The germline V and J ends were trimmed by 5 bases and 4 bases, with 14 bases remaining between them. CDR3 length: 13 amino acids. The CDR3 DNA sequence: TGTGCCTGGGGGGACCACGGGACCACTGAAGCTTTCTTT. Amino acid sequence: CAWGDHGTTEAFF. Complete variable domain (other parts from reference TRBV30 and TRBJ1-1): SQTIHQWPATLVQPVGSPLSLECTVEGTSNPNLYWYRQAAGRGLQLLFYSVGIGQISSEVPQNLSASRPQDRQFILSSKKLLLSDSGFYLCAWGDHGTTEAFFGQGTRLTVV.

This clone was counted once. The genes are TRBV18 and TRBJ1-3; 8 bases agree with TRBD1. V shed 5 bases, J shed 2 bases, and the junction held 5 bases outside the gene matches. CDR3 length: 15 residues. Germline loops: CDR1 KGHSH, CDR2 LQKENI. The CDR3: CASSLTGDTGNTIYF. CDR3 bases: TGTGCCAGCTCATTGACAGGGGACACTGGAAACACCATATATTTT. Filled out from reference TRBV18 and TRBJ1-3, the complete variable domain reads NAGVMQNPRHLVRRRGQEARLRCSPMKGHSHVYWYRQLPEEGLKFMVYLQKENIIDESGMPKERFSAEFPKEGPSILRIQQVVRGDSAAYFCASSLTGDTGNTIYFGEGSWLTVV.

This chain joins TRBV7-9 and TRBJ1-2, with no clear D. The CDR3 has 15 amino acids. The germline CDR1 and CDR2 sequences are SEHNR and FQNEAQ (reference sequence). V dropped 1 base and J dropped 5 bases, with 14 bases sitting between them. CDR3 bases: TGTGCCAGCAGCTTAGTTGCCATCCAGAATTATGGCTACACCTTC. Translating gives CASSLVAIQNYGYTF.

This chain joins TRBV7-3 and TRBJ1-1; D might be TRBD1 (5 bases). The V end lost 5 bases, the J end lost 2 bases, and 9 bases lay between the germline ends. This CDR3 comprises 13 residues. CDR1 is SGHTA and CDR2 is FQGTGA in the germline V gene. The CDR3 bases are TGTGCCAGCAGCCCCGACAGTAACACTGAAGCTTTCTTT. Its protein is CASSPDSNTEAFF.

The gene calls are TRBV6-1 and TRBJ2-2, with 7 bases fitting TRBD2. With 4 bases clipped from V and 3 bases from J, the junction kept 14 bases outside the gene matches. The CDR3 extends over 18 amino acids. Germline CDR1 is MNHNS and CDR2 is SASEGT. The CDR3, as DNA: TGTGCCAGCAGTGGAAGATCCGCAGCGGGGTGGTACACCGGGGAGCTGTTTTTT. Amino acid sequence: CASSGRSAAGWYTGELFF.

The CDR3 DNA follows: TGCGCCAGCAGCCGGTCTGGACAGGGGGCAGCGAGCTACACCTTC. This gives the protein CASSRSGQGAASYTF. This sequence joins TRBV4-3 and TRBJ1-2; TRBD1 agrees at 11 bases. After removal of 4 bases from V and 9 bases from J, the junction contained 10 bases not matched to a gene. CDR3 length equals 15 residues. CDR1 is LGHNA and CDR2 is YSLEER in the germline V gene.

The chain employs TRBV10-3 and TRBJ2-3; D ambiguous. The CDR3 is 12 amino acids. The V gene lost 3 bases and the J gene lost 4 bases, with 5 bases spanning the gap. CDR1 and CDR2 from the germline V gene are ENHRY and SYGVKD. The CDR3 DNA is TGTGCCATCAGTGACGGAGCAGATACGCAGTATTTT. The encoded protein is CAISDGADTQYF.

The CDR3 sequence: CSVDSGGAGNEQFF. In nucleotides, the CDR3 is TGCAGCGTTGATAGCGGGGGGGCAGGCAATGAGCAGTTCTTC. V is TRBV29-1 and J is TRBJ2-1; 11 nucleotides align to TRBD2. Trimming removed 3 bases from V and 6 bases from J; junction bases left unmatched: 4. The length of the CDR3 is 14 residues. Germline loops: CDR1 SQVTM, CDR2 ANQGSEA.

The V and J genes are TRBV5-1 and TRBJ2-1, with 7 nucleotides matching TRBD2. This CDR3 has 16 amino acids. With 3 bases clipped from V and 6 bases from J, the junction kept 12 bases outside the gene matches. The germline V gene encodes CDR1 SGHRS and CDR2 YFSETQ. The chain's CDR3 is CASSSSGGTLGNEQFF. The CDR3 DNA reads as TGCGCCAGCAGCTCCTCGGGGGGTACCCTAGGCAATGAGCAGTTCTTC.

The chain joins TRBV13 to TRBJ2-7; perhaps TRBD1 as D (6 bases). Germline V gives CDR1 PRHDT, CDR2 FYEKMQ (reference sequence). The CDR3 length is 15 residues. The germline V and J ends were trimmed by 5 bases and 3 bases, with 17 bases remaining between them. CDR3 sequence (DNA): TGTGCCAGCAGCCTACGGACCGAGGGGGACTACGAGCAGTACTTC. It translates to CASSLRTEGDYEQYF.

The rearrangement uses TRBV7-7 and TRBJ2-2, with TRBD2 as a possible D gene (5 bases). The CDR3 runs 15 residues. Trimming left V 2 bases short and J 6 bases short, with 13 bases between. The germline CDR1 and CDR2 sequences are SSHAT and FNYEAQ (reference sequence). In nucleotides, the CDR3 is TGTGCCAGCAGCTTAAAGGGAGCGGCGCCCGGGGAGCTGTTTTTT. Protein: CASSLKGAAPGELFF.

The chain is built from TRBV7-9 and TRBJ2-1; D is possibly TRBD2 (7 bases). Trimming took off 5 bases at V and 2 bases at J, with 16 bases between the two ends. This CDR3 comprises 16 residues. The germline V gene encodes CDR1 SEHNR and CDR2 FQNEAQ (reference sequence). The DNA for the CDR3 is TGTGCCAGCAGCCCCGACGTAGGGGGGGCCTACAATGAGCAGTTCTTC. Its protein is CASSPDVGGAYNEQFF.

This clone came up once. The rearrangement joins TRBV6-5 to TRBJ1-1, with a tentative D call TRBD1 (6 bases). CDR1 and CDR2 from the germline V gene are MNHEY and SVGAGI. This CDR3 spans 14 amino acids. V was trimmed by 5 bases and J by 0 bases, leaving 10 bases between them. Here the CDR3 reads CASSRGDMNTEAFF. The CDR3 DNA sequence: TGTGCCAGCAGTAGGGGGGACATGAACACTGAAGCTTTCTTT.

The DNA for the CDR3 is TGTGCCAGCAGTGCCTCCCCGATCGAGCAGTACTTC. It codes for CASSASPIEQYF. The chain couples TRBV27 to TRBJ2-7; D is uncertain. V lost 5 bases to trimming and J lost 6 bases, with 11 bases between them. This CDR3 has 12 residues. The germline CDR1 and CDR2 sequences are MNHEY and SMNVEV (reference sequence).

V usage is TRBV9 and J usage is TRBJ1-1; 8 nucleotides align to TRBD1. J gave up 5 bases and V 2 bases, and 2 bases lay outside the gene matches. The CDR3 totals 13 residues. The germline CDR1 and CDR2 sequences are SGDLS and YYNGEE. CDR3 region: CASSVGDRTEAFF. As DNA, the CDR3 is TGTGCCAGCAGCGTCGGGGACAGGACTGAAGCTTTCTTT. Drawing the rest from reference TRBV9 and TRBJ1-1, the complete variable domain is DSGVTQTPKHLITATGQRVTLRCSPRSGDLSVYWYQQSLDQGLQFLIQYYNGEERAKGNILERFSAQQFPDLHSELNLSSLELGDSALYFCASSVGDRTEAFFGQGTRLTVV.

CDR3 coding DNA: TGTGCCAGCAGCTCGCAGAGGGGACCCCAAGGCGGTTACACCTTC. It translates to CASSSQRGPQGGYTF. V usage is TRBV7-8 and J usage is TRBJ1-2; tentatively, D is TRBD1 (5 bases). The V and J ends lost 4 bases and 11 bases respectively, with 23 bases between them. The CDR3 sequence is 15 residues long. Germline V CDR1 and CDR2: SGHVS, FQNEAQ.

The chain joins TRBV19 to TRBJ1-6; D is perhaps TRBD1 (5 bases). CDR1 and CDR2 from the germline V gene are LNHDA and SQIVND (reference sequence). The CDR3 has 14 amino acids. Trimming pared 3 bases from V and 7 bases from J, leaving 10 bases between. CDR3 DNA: TGTGCCAGTAGTATCGGGACGGAAAATTCACCCCTCCACTTT. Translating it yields CASSIGTENSPLHF.

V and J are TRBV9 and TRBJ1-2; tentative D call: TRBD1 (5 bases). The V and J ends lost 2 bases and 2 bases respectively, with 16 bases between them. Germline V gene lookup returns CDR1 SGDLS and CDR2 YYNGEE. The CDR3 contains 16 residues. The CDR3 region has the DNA TGTGCCAGCAGCGTCCAACCGGGGGGTATAAACTATGGCTACACCTTC. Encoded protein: CASSVQPGGINYGYTF. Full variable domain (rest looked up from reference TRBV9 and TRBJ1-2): DSGVTQTPKHLITATGQRVTLRCSPRSGDLSVYWYQQSLDQGLQFLIQYYNGEERAKGNILERFSAQQFPDLHSELNLSSLELGDSALYFCASSVQPGGINYGYTFGSGTRLTVV.

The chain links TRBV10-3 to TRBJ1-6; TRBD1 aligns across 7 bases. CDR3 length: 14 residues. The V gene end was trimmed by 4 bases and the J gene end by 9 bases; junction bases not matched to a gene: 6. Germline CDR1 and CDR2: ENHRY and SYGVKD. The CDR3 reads CAISGGQWSSPLHF. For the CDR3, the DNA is TGTGCCATCAGTGGGGGACAGTGGAGTTCACCCCTCCACTTT.

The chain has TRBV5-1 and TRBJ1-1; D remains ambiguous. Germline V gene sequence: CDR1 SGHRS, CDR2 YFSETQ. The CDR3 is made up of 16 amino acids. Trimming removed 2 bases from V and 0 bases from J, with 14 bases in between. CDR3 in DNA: TGCGCCAGCAGCTTCGAATCCGGACGGGTGAACACTGAAGCTTTCTTT. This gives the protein CASSFESGRVNTEAFF.

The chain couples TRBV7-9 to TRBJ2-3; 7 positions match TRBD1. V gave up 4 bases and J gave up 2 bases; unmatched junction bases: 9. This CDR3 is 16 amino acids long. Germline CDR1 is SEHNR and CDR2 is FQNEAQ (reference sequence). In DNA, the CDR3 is TGTGCCAGCAGCTACGGACAGGCAGCATCCACAGATACGCAGTATTTT. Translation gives CASSYGQAASTDTQYF.

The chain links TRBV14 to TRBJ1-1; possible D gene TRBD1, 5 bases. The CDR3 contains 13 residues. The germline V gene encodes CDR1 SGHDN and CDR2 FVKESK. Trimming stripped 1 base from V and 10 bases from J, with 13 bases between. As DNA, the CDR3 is TGTGCCAGCAGCCAAGTGGTCGGGGGTCGAGCTTTCTTT. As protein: CASSQVVGGRAFF. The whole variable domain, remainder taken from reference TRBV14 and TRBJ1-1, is EAGVTQFPSHSVIEKGQTVTLRCDPISGHDNLYWYRRVMGKEIKFLLHFVKESKQDESGMPNNRFLAERTGGTYSTLKVQPAELEDSGVYFCASSQVVGGRAFFGQGTRLTVV.

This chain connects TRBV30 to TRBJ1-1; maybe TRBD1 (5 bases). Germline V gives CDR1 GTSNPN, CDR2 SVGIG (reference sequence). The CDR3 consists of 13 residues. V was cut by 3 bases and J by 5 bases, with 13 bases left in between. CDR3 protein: CAWRWGVSTEAFF. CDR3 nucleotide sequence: TGTGCCTGGAGGTGGGGGGTGAGTACTGAAGCTTTCTTT.

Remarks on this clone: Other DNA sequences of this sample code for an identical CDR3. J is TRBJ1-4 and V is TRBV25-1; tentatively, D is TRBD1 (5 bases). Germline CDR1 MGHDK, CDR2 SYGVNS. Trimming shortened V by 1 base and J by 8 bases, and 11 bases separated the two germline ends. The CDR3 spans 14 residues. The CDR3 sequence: CASSESGSGEKLFF. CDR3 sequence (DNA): TGTGCCAGCAGTGAATCGGGGTCAGGGGAAAAACTGTTTTTT.

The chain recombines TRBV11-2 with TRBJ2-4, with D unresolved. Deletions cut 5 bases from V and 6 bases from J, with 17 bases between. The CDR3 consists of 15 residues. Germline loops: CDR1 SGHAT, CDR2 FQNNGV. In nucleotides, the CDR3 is TGTGCCAGCAGCCCCATCTCCGTTCTTCCAAACATTCAGTACTTC. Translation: CASSPISVLPNIQYF.

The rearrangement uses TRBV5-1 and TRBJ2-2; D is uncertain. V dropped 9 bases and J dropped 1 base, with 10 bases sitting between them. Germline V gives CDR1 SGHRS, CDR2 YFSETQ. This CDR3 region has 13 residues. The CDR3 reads CATRAGNTGELFF. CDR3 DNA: TGCGCCACAAGGGCAGGGAACACCGGGGAGCTGTTTTTT.

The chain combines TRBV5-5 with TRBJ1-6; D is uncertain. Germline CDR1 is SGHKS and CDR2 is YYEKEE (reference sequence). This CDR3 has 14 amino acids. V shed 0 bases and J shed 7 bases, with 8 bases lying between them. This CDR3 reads CASSLGLVNSPLHF. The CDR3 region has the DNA TGTGCCAGCAGCTTGGGACTGGTCAATTCACCCCTCCACTTT.